These T cell receptor beta chains were read from a single sample in a study of shared clonotypes between healthy human individuals. TCRdb's copy holds only in-frame clones and misses some; the assay was immunoSEQ multiplex PCR. Of 2.5 million or so clones listed, just over 90% are singletons. Sequenced: naive CD4+ T cells sorted from blood. The receptors shown here come from a man between 18 and 29 years old in good health. CDR3s include the opening cysteine and the closing phenylalanine or tryptophan. The D gene is left open where the match is weak. Clone size is given for some rows only: seen once, a few or many times, or a class if the clone is expanded.

j_gene | v_gene | abundance | d_gene | CDR3aa | CDR3nt
TRBJ2-5 | TRBV9 | NA | NA | CASSVLGGLEGETQYF | TGTGCCAGCAGCGTATTGGGCGGTCTGGAGGGAGAGACCCAGTACTTC
TRBJ2-5 | TRBV19 | NA | TRBD1 | CASSIRTGGEETQYF | TGTGCCAGTAGTATAAGGACAGGGGGCGAGGAGACCCAGTACTTC
TRBJ2-7 | TRBV11-3 | NA | TRBD1 | CASSRTTGLSEQYF | TGTGCCAGCAGCAGAACGACAGGGCTCAGCGAGCAGTACTTC
TRBJ2-7 | TRBV28 | NA | TRBD2 | CASSTSGGPFYEQYF | TGTGCCAGCAGTACCAGCGGGGGGCCGTTCTACGAGCAGTACTTC
TRBJ2-3 | TRBV18 | NA | NA | CASSPPGGDTQYF | TGTGCCAGCTCACCCCCTGGAGGAGATACGCAGTATTTT
TRBJ2-5 | TRBV7-2 | once | NA | CASSLTQDLGSYF | TGTGCCAGCAGCTTAACCCAGGACTTGGGCTCTTACTTC
TRBJ2-3 | TRBV7-9 | NA | TRBD1 | CASSLRGLVTDTQYF | TGTGCCAGCAGCTTAAGGGGGCTTGTGACAGATACGCAGTATTTT
TRBJ2-2 | TRBV25-1 | NA | NA | CASSDTTINTGELFF | TGTGCCAGCAGTGATACTACCATTAACACCGGGGAGCTGTTTTTT
TRBJ2-7 | TRBV7-8 | NA | NA | CASSPSYEQYF | TGTGCCAGCAGCCCCAGTTACGAGCAGTACTTC
TRBJ1-4 | TRBV4-1 | NA | NA | CASSQDPRGWEGEKLFF | TGCGCCAGCAGCCAAGATCCCAGGGGATGGGAAGGAGAAAAACTGTTTTTT
TRBJ1-4 | TRBV30 | NA | NA | CAWSVPGGANEKLFF | TGTGCCTGGAGTGTACCGGGAGGAGCCAATGAAAAACTGTTTTTT
TRBJ1-1 | TRBV28 | NA | NA | CAIMTPSRGEAFF | TGTGCCATCATGACTCCCTCCAGGGGAGAAGCTTTCTTT
TRBJ2-1 | TRBV19 | few | TRBD2 | CASSNSGDNEQFF | TGTGCCAGTAGTAACAGCGGGGACAATGAGCAGTTCTTC
TRBJ2-7 | TRBV6-6 | NA | TRBD1 | CASRPTGGEQYF | TGTGCCAGCAGGCCTACAGGGGGCGAGCAGTACTTC
TRBJ1-1 | TRBV29-1 | many | NA | CSVGNTEAFF | TGCAGCGTTGGGAACACTGAAGCTTTCTTT
TRBJ1-2 | TRBV20-1 | NA | TRBD1 | CSALDRAGYTF | TGCAGTGCGCTGGACAGGGCTGGCTACACCTTC
TRBJ1-5 | TRBV11-2 | few | NA | CASSLGGGQPQHF | TGTGCCAGCAGCTTAGGAGGTGGGCAGCCCCAGCATTTT
TRBJ2-5 | TRBV30 | NA | NA | CAWTDGGGETQYF | TGTGCCTGGACGGACGGTGGAGGGGAGACCCAGTACTTC
TRBJ1-1 | TRBV5-1 | NA | NA | CASRAEGLGTEAFF | TGCGCCAGCCGGGCGGAGGGACTCGGCACTGAAGCTTTCTTT
TRBJ1-5 | TRBV19 | few | NA | CASSMYRVDQPQHF | TGTGCCAGTAGTATGTACAGGGTTGATCAGCCCCAGCATTTT
TRBJ1-3 | TRBV28 | NA | TRBD1 | CASRTGEGGNTIYF | TGTGCCAGCAGGACAGGGGAGGGTGGAAACACCATATATTTT
TRBJ2-7 | TRBV28 | few | TRBD1 | CASSRTGTYEQYF | TGTGCCAGCAGTCGGACAGGGACCTACGAGCAGTACTTC
TRBJ2-4 | TRBV30 | NA | TRBD2 | CAWSVLAGGEVQYF | TGTGCCTGGAGTGTGTTAGCGGGAGGGGAGGTTCAGTACTTC
TRBJ1-2 | TRBV7-3 | NA | TRBD1 | CASSPAPDRGVGGYTF | TGTGCCAGCAGCCCGGCCCCGGACAGGGGGGTAGGCGGCTACACCTTC
TRBJ2-5 | TRBV2 | NA | TRBD1 | CASSRTGGSETQYF | TGTGCCAGCAGTCGGACAGGGGGCAGCGAGACCCAGTACTTC
TRBJ1-4 | TRBV30 | NA | NA | CAWSVLRVGPNEKLFF | TGTGCCTGGAGTGTACTAAGGGTCGGACCTAATGAAAAACTGTTTTTT
TRBJ1-4 | TRBV30 | NA | NA | CAWSVRGALDEKLFF | TGTGCCTGGAGTGTACGGGGGGCGTTGGATGAAAAACTGTTTTTT
TRBJ2-1 | TRBV2 | once | TRBD2 | CASSRSGGTYNEQFF | TGTGCCAGCAGCAGGAGCGGGGGAACCTACAATGAGCAGTTCTTC
TRBJ2-2 | TRBV7-2 | once | NA | CASSLSGNTGELFF | TGTGCCAGCTCCCTTAGCGGGAACACCGGGGAGCTGTTTTTT
TRBJ1-4 | TRBV5-1 | NA | NA | CASSSDSPKEKLFF | TGCGCCAGCAGCTCGGACAGTCCTAAAGAAAAACTGTTTTTT
TRBJ1-1 | TRBV7-9 | NA | NA | CASSLGGATELNTEAFF | TGTGCCAGCAGCTTAGGGGGGGCGACGGAGCTGAACACTGAAGCTTTCTTT
TRBJ2-1 | TRBV5-1 | NA | NA | CASSANLGGLEQFF | TGCGCCAGCAGCGCAAACCTAGGGGGGCTTGAGCAGTTCTTC
TRBJ2-5 | TRBV30 | NA | TRBD2 | CAWPLAGLQETQYF | TGTGCCTGGCCTCTAGCGGGCCTCCAAGAGACCCAGTACTTC
TRBJ1-5 | TRBV27 | NA | NA | CASSRTGEFDSNQPQHF | TGTGCCAGCAGTAGAACCGGGGAATTCGACTCCAATCAGCCCCAGCATTTT
TRBJ1-4 | TRBV19 | NA | NA | CASSIFQVQNEKLFF | TGTGCCAGTAGTATCTTCCAGGTACAGAATGAAAAACTGTTTTTT